This paragraph reports one T cell receptor beta chain. Antigen unknown. The sample is drawn from a study of cytomegalovirus exposure and HLA in healthy donors. General observations from the study: Analyzed later, association rates of TCRs varied across HLA loci, with DRB1 most and HLA-C fewest.

Researchers ran the PCR with 60 Vbeta and 13 Jbeta primers. Method: immunoSEQ multiplex PCR; TCRdb's copy keeps in-frame clones and lacks some. The profile shows some 140,000 clones, about 74% of them singletons. This CDR3 contains 13 residues. With 1 base removed from V and 4 bases from J, the gap between germline ends came to 6 bases. Germline assignment: CDR1 SGHRS and CDR2 YFSETQ. Source material: PBMCs. The source is a man younger than 35 in good health and CMV-seropositive. The chain recombines TRBV5-1 with TRBJ2-1; D remains ambiguous. Here the CDR3 DNA reads TGCGCCAGCAGCTTGAACACATACAATGAGCAGTTCTTC. Translated: CASSLNTYNEQFF.